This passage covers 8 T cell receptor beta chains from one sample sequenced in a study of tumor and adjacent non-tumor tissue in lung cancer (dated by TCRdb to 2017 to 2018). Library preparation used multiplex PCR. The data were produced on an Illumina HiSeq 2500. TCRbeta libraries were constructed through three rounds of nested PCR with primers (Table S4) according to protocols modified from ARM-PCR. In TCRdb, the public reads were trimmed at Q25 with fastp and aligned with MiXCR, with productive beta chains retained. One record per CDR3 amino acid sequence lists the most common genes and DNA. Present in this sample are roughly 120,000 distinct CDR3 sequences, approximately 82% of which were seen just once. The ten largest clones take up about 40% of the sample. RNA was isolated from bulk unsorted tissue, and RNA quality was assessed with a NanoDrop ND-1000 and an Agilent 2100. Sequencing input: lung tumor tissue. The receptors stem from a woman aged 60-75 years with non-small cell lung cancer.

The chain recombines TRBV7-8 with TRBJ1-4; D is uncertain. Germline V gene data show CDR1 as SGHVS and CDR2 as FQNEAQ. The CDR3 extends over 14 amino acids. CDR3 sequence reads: CVSSSRAVCEKLFF. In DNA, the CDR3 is TGTGTCAGTAGCTCCCGGGCGGTCTGTGAAAAACTGTTTTTT.

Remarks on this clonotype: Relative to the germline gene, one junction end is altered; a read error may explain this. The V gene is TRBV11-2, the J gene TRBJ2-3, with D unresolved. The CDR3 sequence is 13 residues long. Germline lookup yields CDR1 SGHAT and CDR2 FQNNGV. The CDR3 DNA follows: TGTGCCAGCAGCTTAGATCCCACAGATACGCTGTATTTT. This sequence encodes CASSLDPTDTLYF.

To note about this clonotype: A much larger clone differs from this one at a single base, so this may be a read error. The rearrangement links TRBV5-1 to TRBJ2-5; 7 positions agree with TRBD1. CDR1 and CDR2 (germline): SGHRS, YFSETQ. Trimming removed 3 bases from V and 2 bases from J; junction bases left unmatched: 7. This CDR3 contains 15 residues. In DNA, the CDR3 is TGCGCCAGCAGCTCTGAATCAGGGGGTCAAGAGACCCAGTACTTC. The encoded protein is CASSSESGGQETQYF.

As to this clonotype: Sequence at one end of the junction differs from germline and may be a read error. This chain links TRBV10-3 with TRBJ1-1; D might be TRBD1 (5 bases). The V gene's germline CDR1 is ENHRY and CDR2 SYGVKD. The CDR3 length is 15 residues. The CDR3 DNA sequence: TGTGTCATCAGTGCCGAGGACAAGGGGAACACTGAAGCTTTCTTT. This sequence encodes CVISAEDKGNTEAFF.

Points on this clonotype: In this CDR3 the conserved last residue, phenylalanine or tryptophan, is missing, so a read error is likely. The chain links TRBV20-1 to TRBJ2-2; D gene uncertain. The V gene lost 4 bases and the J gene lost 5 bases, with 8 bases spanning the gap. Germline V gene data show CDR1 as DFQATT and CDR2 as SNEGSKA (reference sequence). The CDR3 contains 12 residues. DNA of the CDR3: TGCAGTGCTATTGGGCAGACCGGGGAGCTGTTTATT. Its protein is CSAIGQTGELFI.

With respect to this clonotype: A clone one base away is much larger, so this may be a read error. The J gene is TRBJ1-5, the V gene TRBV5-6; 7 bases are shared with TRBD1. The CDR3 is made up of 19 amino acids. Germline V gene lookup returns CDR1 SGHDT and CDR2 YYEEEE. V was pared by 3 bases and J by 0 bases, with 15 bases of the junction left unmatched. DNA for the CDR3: TGTGCCAGCAGCTCACGGAAGACAGGGCGTTCCCTTAGCAATCAGCCCCAGCATTTT. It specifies CASSSRKTGRSLSNQPQHF.

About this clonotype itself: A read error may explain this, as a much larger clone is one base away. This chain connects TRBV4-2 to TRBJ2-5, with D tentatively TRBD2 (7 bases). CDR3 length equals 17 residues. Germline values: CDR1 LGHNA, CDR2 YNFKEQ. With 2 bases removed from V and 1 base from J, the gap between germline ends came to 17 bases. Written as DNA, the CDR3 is TGTGCCAGCAGCCAACATCTAGAGGGGGGGATCCAAGAGACCCAGTACTTC. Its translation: CASSQHLEGGIQETQYF.

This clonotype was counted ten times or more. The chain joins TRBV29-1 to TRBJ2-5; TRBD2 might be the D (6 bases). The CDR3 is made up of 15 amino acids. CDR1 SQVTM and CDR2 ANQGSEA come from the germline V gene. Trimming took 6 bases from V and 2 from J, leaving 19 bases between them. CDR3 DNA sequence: TGCAGCGTGGAGGGCGGGACGGAGGTACAAGAGACCCAGTACTTC. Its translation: CSVEGGTEVQETQYF.